Shown below are 20 T cell receptor beta chains from a single sample sequenced in a study of T cell changes during pregnancy in multiple sclerosis (dated 2019 in TCRdb). Library method: the immunoSEQ multiplex PCR assay. Held by TCRdb, this immuneACCESS table contains in-frame sequences only and omits some clones. Under half of the omission traces to an unresolved V gene where checked; the cause of the rest is unknown. For this sample the table gives 35,000 to 50,000 clones, of which around 90% were detected only once. In total, the top ten clones hold 1% to 1.5% of the sample. The material sequenced was CD4+ T cells from peripheral blood mononuclear cells, taken in the second trimester of pregnancy. These receptors all come from a female donor with multiple sclerosis, enrolled in a pregnancy study.

V usage is TRBV7-3 and J usage is TRBJ2-2; possibly TRBD1 for D (5 bases). V was shortened by 5 bases and J by 5 bases, with 15 bases between the two germline ends. This CDR3 contains 15 residues. Germline V gene data show CDR1 as SGHTA and CDR2 as FQGTGA. The CDR3 nucleotides are TGTGCCAGCAGCCCACACCCGACAGTTACCGGGGAGCTGTTTTTT. Its protein product is CASSPHPTVTGELFF.

This clone appeared once. The rearrangement joins TRBV9 to TRBJ2-2; TRBD1 is a possible D gene (6 bases). The CDR3 totals 15 residues. Per the germline V gene, CDR1 is SGDLS and CDR2 is YYNGEE. V was clipped by 3 bases and J by 12 bases, with 21 bases between them. As DNA, the CDR3 is TGTGCCAGCAGCGACCACATTACACAGGGTCTCCAGCTGTTTTTT. Its protein product is CASSDHITQGLQLFF.

This chain links TRBV6-4 with TRBJ1-1; D remains ambiguous. Germline assignment: CDR1 MRHNA and CDR2 SNTAGT. Trimming shortened V by 4 bases and J by 0 bases, and 24 bases separated the two germline ends. The CDR3 is made up of 19 amino acids. The CDR3 protein is CASSVPPGIQSEMNTEAFF. The CDR3 nucleotides read TGTGCCAGCAGTGTCCCGCCCGGGATCCAGAGTGAGATGAACACTGAAGCTTTCTTT.

This chain joins TRBV27 and TRBJ2-3; 10 nucleotides line up with TRBD1. CDR1 is MNHEY, CDR2 SMNVEV, per germline (reference sequence). The CDR3 is 16 amino acids. Trimming at V came to 5 bases and at J to 3 bases, leaving 8 bases not matched to a gene. CDR3 residues: CASSPIPGQGTDTQYF. CDR3 DNA: TGTGCCAGCAGTCCCATCCCGGGACAGGGGACAGATACGCAGTATTTT.

The chain carries TRBV6-5 and TRBJ2-7; TRBD2 matches at 8 bases. V lost 6 bases, J lost 4 bases, and 11 bases stayed unmatched. CDR3 length: 15 residues. CDR1 is MNHEY and CDR2 is SVGAGI in the germline V gene. CDR3 amino acids: CASSAGGTSRYEQYF. CDR3 sequence (DNA): TGTGCCAGCAGCGCCGGGGGGACTAGTCGTTACGAGCAGTACTTC.

The chain combines TRBV10-3 with TRBJ1-5, with 8 positions matching TRBD1. V shed 0 bases, J shed 7 bases, and the junction held 5 bases outside the gene matches. Germline V gives CDR1 ENHRY, CDR2 SYGVKD. The CDR3 extends over 15 amino acids. As DNA, the CDR3 is TGTGCCATCAGTGAGTCCGGACAGGGCCTACAGCCCCAGCATTTT. This gives the protein CAISESGQGLQPQHF.

The CDR3 loop is CASSYRTSGRGGEQYF. DNA for the CDR3: TGTGCCAGCAGTTATCGGACTAGCGGGAGGGGGGGCGAGCAGTACTTC. The chain carries TRBV6-5 and TRBJ2-7, with TRBD2 matching over 15 bases. With V trimmed by 3 bases and J by 6 bases, 6 bases remained unmatched. The CDR3 length is 16 residues. The germline V gene encodes CDR1 MNHEY and CDR2 SVGAGI.

V usage is TRBV7-2 and J usage is TRBJ1-2, with D possibly TRBD1 on 5 matching bases. The CDR3 is 12 residues long. V shed 5 bases and J shed 5 bases, with 9 bases lying between them. Germline CDR1 SGHTA, CDR2 FQGNSA. The CDR3 protein is CASSLPGYGYTF. The CDR3 DNA sequence: TGTGCCAGCAGCCTTCCAGGGTATGGCTACACCTTC.

As concerns this clone: One junction end disagrees with the germline gene, perhaps due to a read error. The chain is built from TRBV2 and TRBJ2-4; TRBD1 matches at 8 bases. The CDR3 consists of 15 residues. Germline V lookup: CDR1 SNHLY, CDR2 FYNNEI. CDR3 protein: CASSEAGAGGDFVCF. CDR3 in DNA: TGTGCCAGCAGTGAAGCCGGGGCAGGGGGCGATTTTGTCTGCTTC.

The rearrangement joins TRBV30 to TRBJ2-5; 7 nucleotides line up with TRBD1. TRBJ2-7 matches the DNA end more closely, so the J call is doubtful. The germline gives CDR1 GTSNPN, CDR2 SVGIG (reference sequence). The CDR3 runs to 14 residues. The CDR3 is CAWAPGGIHYEQYF. CDR3 sequence (DNA): TGTGCCTGGGCCCCAGGGGGTATTCACTACGAGCAGTACTTC.

This clone was recorded only once. This chain connects TRBV6-1 to TRBJ2-7; the D gene is possibly TRBD2 (6 bases). Germline CDR1 reads MNHNS; CDR2 reads SASEGT. The CDR3 runs to 12 residues. V was cut by 8 bases and J by 7 bases, with 15 bases left in between. The CDR3: CASWGLAGEQYF. For the CDR3, the DNA is TGTGCCAGCTGGGGACTCGCAGGGGAGCAGTACTTC.

CDR3 nucleotides: TGCGCCAGCAGCGGGAATAGCGGATACAATGAGCAGTTCTTC. As protein: CASSGNSGYNEQFF. V and J are TRBV5-1 and TRBJ2-1, with D possibly being TRBD2 (6 bases). Germline values: CDR1 SGHRS, CDR2 YFSETQ. This CDR3 region has 14 residues. V was clipped by 4 bases and J by 4 bases, with 12 bases between them.

This clone is a singleton in its sample. The chain joins TRBV19 to TRBJ2-5, with TRBD1 matching over 8 bases. The ends lost 6 bases at V and 4 bases at J; junction bases unmatched: 7. The CDR3 length is 14 residues. The germline gives CDR1 LNHDA, CDR2 SQIVND (reference sequence). The CDR3 is CASSDRGGVETQYF. The CDR3 DNA is TGTGCCAGTAGCGACAGGGGAGGTGTAGAGACCCAGTACTTC.

The chain recombines TRBV28 with TRBJ2-7; the D gene is possibly TRBD1 (6 bases). Germline V gives CDR1 MDHEN, CDR2 SYDVKM. The CDR3 extends over 13 amino acids. Trimming took 4 bases from V and 3 from J, leaving 10 bases between them. CDR3 sequence (DNA): TGTGCCAGCAGTTGGGGACATCACTACGAGCAGTACTTC. Amino acid sequence: CASSWGHHYEQYF.

This chain's CDR3 is CASSPRPPVLDPTSGKLEQYF. Written as DNA, the CDR3 is TGCGCCAGCAGCCCACGGCCTCCTGTCCTGGATCCGACTAGCGGGAAGCTGGAGCAGTACTTC. The gene calls are TRBV4-1 and TRBJ2-7; 11 nucleotides agree with TRBD2. Germline values: CDR1 MGHRA, CDR2 YSYEKL. Trimming took 4 bases from V and 7 from J; bases not matched to a gene: 27. The length of the CDR3 is 21 residues.

The rearrangement links TRBV5-1 to TRBJ2-3, with 8 bases aligning to TRBD2. J was trimmed by 5 bases and V by 0 bases; bases with no gene match: 2. Germline-derived CDR1 and CDR2 are SGHRS and YFSETQ. This CDR3 has 14 residues. The chain's CDR3 is CASSLAAGEDTQYF. The CDR3 DNA is TGCGCCAGCAGCTTGGCAGCGGGAGAAGATACGCAGTATTTT.

The genes are TRBV20-1 and TRBJ2-7; D ambiguous. This CDR3 contains 11 residues. The germline CDR1 and CDR2 sequences are DFQATT and SNEGSKA (reference sequence). The CDR3 reads CSRLSRDEQYF. DNA for the CDR3: TGCAGCAGACTGTCCCGAGACGAGCAGTACTTC.

This chain uses TRBV15 with TRBJ1-4, with a weak D call TRBD1 (5 bases). Germline V gives CDR1 LNHNV, CDR2 YYDKDF (reference sequence). This CDR3 spans 15 amino acids. Trimming removed 3 bases from V and 6 bases from J, with 14 bases in between. DNA for the CDR3: TGTGCCACCAGCAGTCGAGTGTGGGGCGATGAAAAACTGTTTTTT. Translation: CATSSRVWGDEKLFF.

This clone was recorded once. The chain is built from TRBV18 and TRBJ2-1, with 10 bases identical to TRBD2. Germline V lookup: CDR1 KGHSH, CDR2 LQKENI. J was trimmed by 3 bases and V by 3 bases; bases with no gene match: 5. The CDR3 covers 16 residues. CDR3 DNA sequence: TGTGCCAGCTCACCGTCGCTAGCGGGGGACTACAATGAGCAGTTCTTC. This translates into CASSPSLAGDYNEQFF.

The chain recombines TRBV5-4 with TRBJ2-7, with 14 nucleotides matching TRBD2. The CDR3 is 15 amino acids. V was pared by 3 bases and J by 3 bases, with 2 bases of the junction left unmatched. CDR1 and CDR2 from the germline V gene are SGHNT and YYREEE (reference sequence). The CDR3 is CASSSGLAGVYEQYF. In DNA form, the CDR3 reads TGTGCCAGCAGCTCGGGACTAGCGGGAGTCTACGAGCAGTACTTC.